This T cell receptor beta chain was obtained from a study of blood T cell repertoires in COVID-19. Study-level background: Spain, Italy and the United States supplied samples that represented acute and convalescent COVID-19. Sources were T cells, B-cell-depleted T cells, or PBMCs; the material itself was cDNA or gDNA.

In the study's own analysis: Researchers report that nucleated cell counts were estimated from reference gene primer amplification. Sequenced by immunoSEQ multiplex PCR; TCRdb stores in-frame clones only, minus some. That table furnishes V, J and clone size, whereas the DNA furnished D and trimming. Of about 300,000 clones listed, 88% are singletons. Sequencing used peripheral blood. The clonotype originates from a woman under 40 who had recovered from COVID-19.

The CDR3 loop is CAWSVGGYNQPQHF. CDR3 bases: TGTGCCTGGAGTGTAGGAGGGTACAATCAGCCCCAGCATTTT. This rearrangement joins TRBV30 to TRBJ1-5; D is undetermined. Trimming removed 0 bases from V and 3 bases from J, with 9 bases in between. The germline V gene encodes CDR1 GTSNPN and CDR2 SVGIG (reference sequence). The CDR3 has 14 residues.